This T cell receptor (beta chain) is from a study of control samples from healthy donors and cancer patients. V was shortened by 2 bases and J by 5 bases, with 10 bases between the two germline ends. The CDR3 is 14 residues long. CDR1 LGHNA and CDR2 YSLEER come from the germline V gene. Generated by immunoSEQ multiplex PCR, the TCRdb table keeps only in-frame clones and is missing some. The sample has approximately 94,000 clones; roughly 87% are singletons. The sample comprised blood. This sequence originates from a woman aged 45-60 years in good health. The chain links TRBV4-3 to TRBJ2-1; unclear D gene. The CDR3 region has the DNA TGCGCCAGCAGCCAAAGTACCCGCGACAATGAGCAGTTCTTC. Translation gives CASSQSTRDNEQFF.